This TCR beta chain was sequenced during a study of CD8 T cells in ankylosing spondylitis. With regard to this clonotype: Its antigen is undetermined.

Whole-study results and caveats: A motif in TCR beta, a set of 8 or 9 highly homologous variants, appeared characteristic of ankylosing spondylitis blood. Disease-linked clones had a CD8+ phenotype and relatively low frequency in peripheral blood. Several of the motif variants were reported before in synovial fluid and blood from reactive arthritis.

Quantitative molecular-barcoded 5'-RACE generated the TCR beta libraries. TCRdb recomputed calls from the 5' RACE reads with MiXCR, one row per CDR3 protein. Of some 100,000 distinct CDR3 sequences in the sample, around 8.5% were seen once. V lost 5 bases, J lost 7 bases, and 2 bases stayed unmatched. Germline V lookup: CDR1 SGHVS, CDR2 FQNEAQ. The length of the CDR3 is 14 residues. This sequence was found in a male donor with ankylosing spondylitis. The V gene is TRBV7-8, the J gene TRBJ2-1; 13 bases fit TRBD2. The specimen sequenced was blood, either unsorted or a sorted T cell fraction (not recorded which). CDR3 in DNA: TGTGCCAGCAGCATGGGACTAGCGGGAAATGAGCAGTTCTTC. The encoded protein is CASSMGLAGNEQFF. Complete variable domain (other parts from reference TRBV7-8 and TRBJ2-1): GAGVSQSPRYKVAKRGQDVALRCDPISGHVSLFWYQQALGQGPEFLTYFQNEAQLDKSGLPSDRFFAERPEGSVSTLKIQRTQQEDSAVYLCASSMGLAGNEQFFGPGTRLTVL.